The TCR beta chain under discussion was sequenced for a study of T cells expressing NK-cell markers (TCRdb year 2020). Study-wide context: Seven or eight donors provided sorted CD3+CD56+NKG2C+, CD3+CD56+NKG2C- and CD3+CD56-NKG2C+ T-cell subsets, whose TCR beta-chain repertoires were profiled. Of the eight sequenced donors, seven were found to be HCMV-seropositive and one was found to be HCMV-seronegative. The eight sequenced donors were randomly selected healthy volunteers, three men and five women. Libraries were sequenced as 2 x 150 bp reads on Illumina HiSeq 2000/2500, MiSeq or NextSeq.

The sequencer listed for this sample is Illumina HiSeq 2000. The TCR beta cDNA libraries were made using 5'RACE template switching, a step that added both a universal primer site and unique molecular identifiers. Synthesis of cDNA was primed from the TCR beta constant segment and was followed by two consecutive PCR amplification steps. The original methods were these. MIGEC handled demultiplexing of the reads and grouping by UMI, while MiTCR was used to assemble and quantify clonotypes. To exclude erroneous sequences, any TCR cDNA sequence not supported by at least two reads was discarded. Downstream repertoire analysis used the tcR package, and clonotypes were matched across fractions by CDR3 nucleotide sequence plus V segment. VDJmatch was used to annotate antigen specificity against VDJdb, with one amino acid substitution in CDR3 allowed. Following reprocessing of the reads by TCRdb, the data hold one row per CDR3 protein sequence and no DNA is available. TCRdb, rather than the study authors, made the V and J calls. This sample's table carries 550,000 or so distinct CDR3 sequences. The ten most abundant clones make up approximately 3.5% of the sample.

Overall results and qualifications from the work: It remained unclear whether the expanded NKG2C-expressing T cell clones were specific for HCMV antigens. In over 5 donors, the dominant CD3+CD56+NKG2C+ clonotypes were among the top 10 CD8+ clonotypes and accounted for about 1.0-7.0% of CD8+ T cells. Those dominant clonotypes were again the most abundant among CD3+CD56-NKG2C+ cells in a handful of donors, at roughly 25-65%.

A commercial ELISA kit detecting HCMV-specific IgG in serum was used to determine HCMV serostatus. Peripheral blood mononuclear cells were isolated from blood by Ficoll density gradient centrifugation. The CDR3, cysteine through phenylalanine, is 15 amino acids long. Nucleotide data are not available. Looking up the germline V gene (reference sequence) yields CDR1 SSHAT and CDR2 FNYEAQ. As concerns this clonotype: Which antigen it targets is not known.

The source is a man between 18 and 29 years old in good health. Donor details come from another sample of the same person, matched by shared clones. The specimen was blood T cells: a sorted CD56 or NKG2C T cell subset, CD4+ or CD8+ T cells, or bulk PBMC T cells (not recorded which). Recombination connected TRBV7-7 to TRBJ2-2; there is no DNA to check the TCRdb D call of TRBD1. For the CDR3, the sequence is CASSPYAREAGELFF.